This TCR beta chain was observed in a study of T cells after yellow fever vaccination. For the study at large: Preparation of the low-cell-number fractions used SMART-Seq v4 Ultra Low Input.

The germline V and J ends were trimmed by 7 bases and 3 bases, with 10 bases remaining between them. This CDR3 is built from 14 residues. Per the germline V gene, CDR1 is MDHEN and CDR2 is SYDVKM. This clonotype has more than one count but fewer than ten. 5'RACE template switching generated TCR cDNA, adding a universal primer site and UMIs. A single record per CDR3 protein comes from TCRdb applying MiXCR to the 5' RACE reads. The top ten hold just under 15% of the sample, which has hundreds of thousands of distinct CDR3 sequences, around 12% seen once. This clonotype was sampled from a man under 40 who received the YFV17D yellow fever vaccine. The V gene is TRBV28, the J gene TRBJ2-6, with TRBD1 as a possible D gene (5 bases). The starting material was PBMCs, obtained on the day of the yellow fever booster vaccination. The CDR3 here is CASNLGLGANVLTF. The CDR3 DNA reads as TGTGCCAGCAACTTGGGGCTTGGGGCCAACGTCCTGACTTTC.